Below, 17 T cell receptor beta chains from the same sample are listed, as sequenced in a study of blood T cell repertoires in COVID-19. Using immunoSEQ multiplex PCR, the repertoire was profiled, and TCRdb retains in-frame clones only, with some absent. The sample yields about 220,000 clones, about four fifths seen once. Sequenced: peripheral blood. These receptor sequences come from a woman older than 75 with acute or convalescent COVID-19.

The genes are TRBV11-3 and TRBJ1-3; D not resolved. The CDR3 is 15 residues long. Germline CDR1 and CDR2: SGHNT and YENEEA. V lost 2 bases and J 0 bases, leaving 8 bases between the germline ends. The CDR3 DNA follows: TGTGCCAGCAGCTTACGGGGTCCCTCTGGAAACACCATATATTTT. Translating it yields CASSLRGPSGNTIYF.

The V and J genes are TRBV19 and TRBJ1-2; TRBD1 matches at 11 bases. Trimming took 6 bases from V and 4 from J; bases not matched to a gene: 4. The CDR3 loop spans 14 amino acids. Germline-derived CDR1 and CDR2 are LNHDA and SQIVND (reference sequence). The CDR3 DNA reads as TGTGCCAGTAGCCCGGGACAGGGGGGCTATGGCTACACCTTC. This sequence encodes CASSPGQGGYGYTF.

CDR3 region: CASILGLAGGTDTQYF. The CDR3 coding sequence is TGTGCCAGCATTCTAGGACTAGCGGGGGGAACAGATACGCAGTATTTT. The chain has TRBV2 and TRBJ2-3, with 14 bases fitting TRBD2. Unmatched junction bases numbered 6, after V lost 7 bases and J lost 3 bases. CDR3 length: 16 residues. Germline-derived CDR1 and CDR2 are SNHLY and FYNNEI. The full variable domain, with the rest looked up from reference TRBV2 and TRBJ2-3, is EPEVTQTPSHQVTQMGQEVILRCVPISNHLYFYWYRQILGQKVEFLVSFYNNEISEKSEIFDDQFSVERPDGSNFTLKIRSTKLEDSAMYFCASILGLAGGTDTQYFGPGTRLTVL.

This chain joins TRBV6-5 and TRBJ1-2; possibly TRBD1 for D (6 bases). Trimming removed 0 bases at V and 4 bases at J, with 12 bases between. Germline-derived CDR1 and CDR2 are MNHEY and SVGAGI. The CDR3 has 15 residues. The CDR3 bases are TGTGCCAGCAGTTACTCCTTGACAGGCCCCTATGGCTACACCTTC. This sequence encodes CASSYSLTGPYGYTF.

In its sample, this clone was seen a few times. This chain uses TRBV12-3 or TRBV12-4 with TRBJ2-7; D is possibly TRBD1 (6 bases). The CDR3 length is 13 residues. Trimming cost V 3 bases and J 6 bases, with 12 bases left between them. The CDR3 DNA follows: TGTGCCAGCAGTTTCCGGACAGCGACCGAGCAGTACTTC. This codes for CASSFRTATEQYF.

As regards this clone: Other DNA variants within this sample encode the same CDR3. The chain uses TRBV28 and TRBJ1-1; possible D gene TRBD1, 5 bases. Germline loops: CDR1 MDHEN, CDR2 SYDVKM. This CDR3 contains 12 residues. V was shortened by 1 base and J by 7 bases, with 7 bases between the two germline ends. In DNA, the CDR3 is TGTGCCAGCAGTTTATCGGGGGGTGAAGCTTTCTTT. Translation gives CASSLSGGEAFF.

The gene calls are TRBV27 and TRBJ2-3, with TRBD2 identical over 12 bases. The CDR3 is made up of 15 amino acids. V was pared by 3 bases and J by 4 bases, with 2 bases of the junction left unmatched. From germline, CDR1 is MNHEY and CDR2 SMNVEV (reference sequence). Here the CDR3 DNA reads TGTGCCAGCAGTTTGACTAGCGGGGGATCAGATACGCAGTATTTT. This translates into CASSLTSGGSDTQYF.

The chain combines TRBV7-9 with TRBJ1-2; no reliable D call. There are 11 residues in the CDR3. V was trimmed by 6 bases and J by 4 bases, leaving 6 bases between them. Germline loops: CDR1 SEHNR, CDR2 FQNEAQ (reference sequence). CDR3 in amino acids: CASSPSYGYTF. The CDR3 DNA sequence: TGTGCCAGCAGTCCCTCCTATGGCTACACCTTC.

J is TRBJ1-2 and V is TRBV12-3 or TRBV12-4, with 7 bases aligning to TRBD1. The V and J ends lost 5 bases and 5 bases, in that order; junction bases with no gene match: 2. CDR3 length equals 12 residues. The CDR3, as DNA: TGTGCCAGCAGTCCGACAGGGTATGGCTACACCTTC. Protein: CASSPTGYGYTF.

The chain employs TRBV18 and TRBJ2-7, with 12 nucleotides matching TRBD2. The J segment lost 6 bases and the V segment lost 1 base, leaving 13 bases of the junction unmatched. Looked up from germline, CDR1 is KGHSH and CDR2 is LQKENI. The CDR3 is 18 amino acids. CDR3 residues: CASSPRASGGAGSSEQYF. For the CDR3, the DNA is TGTGCCAGCTCACCACGGGCTAGCGGGGGGGCCGGGTCCAGCGAGCAGTACTTC.

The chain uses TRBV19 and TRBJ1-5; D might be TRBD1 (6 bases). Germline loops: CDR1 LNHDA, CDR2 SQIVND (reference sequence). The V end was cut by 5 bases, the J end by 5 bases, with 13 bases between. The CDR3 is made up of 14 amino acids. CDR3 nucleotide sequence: TGTGCCAGTAGTCCCGGGACACTTTATCAGCCCCAGCATTTT. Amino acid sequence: CASSPGTLYQPQHF.

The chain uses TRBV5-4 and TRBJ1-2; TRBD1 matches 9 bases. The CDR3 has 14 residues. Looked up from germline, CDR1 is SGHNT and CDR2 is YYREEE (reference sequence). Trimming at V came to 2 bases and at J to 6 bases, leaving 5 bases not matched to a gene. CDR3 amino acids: CASSLGRQGDGYTF. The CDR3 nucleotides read TGTGCCAGCAGCTTAGGTCGACAGGGGGATGGCTACACCTTC.

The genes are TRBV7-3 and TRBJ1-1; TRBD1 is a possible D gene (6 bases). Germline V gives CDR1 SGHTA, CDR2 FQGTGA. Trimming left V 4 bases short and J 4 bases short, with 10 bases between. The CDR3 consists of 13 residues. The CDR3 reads CASSSRQATEAFF. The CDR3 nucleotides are TGTGCCAGCAGCTCCCGACAGGCCACTGAAGCTTTCTTT.

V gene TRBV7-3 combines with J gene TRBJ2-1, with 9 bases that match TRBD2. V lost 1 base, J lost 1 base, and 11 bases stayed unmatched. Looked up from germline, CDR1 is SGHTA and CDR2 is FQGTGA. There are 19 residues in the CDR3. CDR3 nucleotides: TGTGCCAGCAGCTTAATGGCGGGGGGGCCATTGAGATCCTACAATGAGCAGTTCTTC. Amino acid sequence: CASSLMAGGPLRSYNEQFF.

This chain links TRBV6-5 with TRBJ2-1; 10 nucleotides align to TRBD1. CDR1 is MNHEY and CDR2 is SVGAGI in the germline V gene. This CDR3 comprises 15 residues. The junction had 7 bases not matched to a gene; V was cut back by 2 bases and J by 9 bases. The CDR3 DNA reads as TGTGCCAGCAGTTACCGGGACAGGGGAAGCGTTGAGCAGTTCTTC. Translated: CASSYRDRGSVEQFF.

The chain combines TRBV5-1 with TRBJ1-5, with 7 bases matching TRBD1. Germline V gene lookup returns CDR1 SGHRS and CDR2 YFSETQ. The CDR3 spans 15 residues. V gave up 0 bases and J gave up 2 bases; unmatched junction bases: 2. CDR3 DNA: TGCGCCAGCAGCTTGGACACAGGGGGCAATCAGCCCCAGCATTTT. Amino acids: CASSLDTGGNQPQHF.

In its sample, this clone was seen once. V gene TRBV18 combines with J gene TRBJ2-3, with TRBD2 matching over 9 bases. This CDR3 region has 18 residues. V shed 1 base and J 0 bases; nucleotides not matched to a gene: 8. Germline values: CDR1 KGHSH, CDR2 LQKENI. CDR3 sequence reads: CASSPLASGATSTDTQYF. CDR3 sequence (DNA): TGTGCCAGCTCACCACTGGCTAGCGGGGCAACTAGCACAGATACGCAGTATTTT.